A selection of T cell receptor beta chains follows, all from one sample in a study of CD8 T cells in Susac syndrome. Using its own MiXCR run on the immunoSEQ multiplex PCR reads, TCRdb lists one record per CDR3 protein. Among under 85,000 distinct CDR3 sequences listed, 93% were seen once. Material: CD8+ T cells from PBMCs. These receptor sequences come from a human donor with Susac syndrome. The CDR3 runs from the conserved cysteine through the conserved F or W.

CDR3 protein: CASSFTGHNSPLHF
J gene: TRBJ1-6
V gene: TRBV7-3

CDR3 protein: CASSQAGKGTTYEQYF
J gene: TRBJ2-7
V gene: TRBV14

CDR3 protein: CASRPTSGNTGELFF
J gene: TRBJ2-2
V gene: TRBV5-1

CDR3 protein: CASSYSTVPYGYTF
J gene: TRBJ1-2
V gene: TRBV6-2/TRBV6-3

CDR3 protein: CASSYSTGSQEAFF
J gene: TRBJ1-1
V gene: TRBV6-5

CDR3 protein: CASRKSFSGISYEQYF
J gene: TRBJ2-7
V gene: TRBV6-1

CDR3 protein: CSVIGGIAEGYGYTF
J gene: TRBJ1-2
V gene: TRBV29-1

CDR3 protein: CASSSRGVDEKLFF
J gene: TRBJ1-4
V gene: TRBV28

CDR3 protein: CATSSGQGNGYTF
J gene: TRBJ1-2
V gene: TRBV15

CDR3 protein: CASSHAPTGTGNTIYF
J gene: TRBJ1-3
V gene: TRBV5-4

CDR3 protein: CASSLDSTYEQYF
J gene: TRBJ2-7
V gene: TRBV11-2

CDR3 protein: CASSQEAGGLNEQFF
J gene: TRBJ2-1
V gene: TRBV3-1

CDR3 protein: CASSYGPSGGTEQFF
J gene: TRBJ2-1
V gene: TRBV5-1

CDR3 protein: CASSPYRDRGFEAFF
J gene: TRBJ1-1
V gene: TRBV12-3/TRBV12-4

CDR3 protein: CASVVSGTITGELFF
J gene: TRBJ2-2
V gene: TRBV6-6

CDR3 protein: CASSLGRGVFEQYF
J gene: TRBJ2-7
V gene: TRBV7-9

CDR3 protein: CSVKRMNTEAFF
J gene: TRBJ1-1
V gene: TRBV29-1

CDR3 protein: CASSRGRTYNEQFF
J gene: TRBJ2-1
V gene: TRBV3-1

CDR3 protein: CASSPADPAYEQYF
J gene: TRBJ2-7
V gene: TRBV7-9

CDR3 protein: CASRTTGKLLFPLHF
J gene: TRBJ1-6
V gene: TRBV11-2

CDR3 protein: CASSIDKAGVDEQFF
J gene: TRBJ2-1
V gene: TRBV19

CDR3 protein: CASSLLQGASEGTEAFF
J gene: TRBJ1-1
V gene: TRBV18

CDR3 protein: CASSQGRSRLNIQYF
J gene: TRBJ2-4
V gene: TRBV4-1

CDR3 protein: CASSQDRDNYGYTF
J gene: TRBJ1-2
V gene: TRBV4-2

CDR3 protein: CASSERKAGDTDEQFF
J gene: TRBJ2-1
V gene: TRBV6-1

CDR3 protein: CASSDRASYEQYF
J gene: TRBJ2-7
V gene: TRBV7-2

CDR3 protein: CASSSLQGTDTQYF
J gene: TRBJ2-3
V gene: TRBV5-6